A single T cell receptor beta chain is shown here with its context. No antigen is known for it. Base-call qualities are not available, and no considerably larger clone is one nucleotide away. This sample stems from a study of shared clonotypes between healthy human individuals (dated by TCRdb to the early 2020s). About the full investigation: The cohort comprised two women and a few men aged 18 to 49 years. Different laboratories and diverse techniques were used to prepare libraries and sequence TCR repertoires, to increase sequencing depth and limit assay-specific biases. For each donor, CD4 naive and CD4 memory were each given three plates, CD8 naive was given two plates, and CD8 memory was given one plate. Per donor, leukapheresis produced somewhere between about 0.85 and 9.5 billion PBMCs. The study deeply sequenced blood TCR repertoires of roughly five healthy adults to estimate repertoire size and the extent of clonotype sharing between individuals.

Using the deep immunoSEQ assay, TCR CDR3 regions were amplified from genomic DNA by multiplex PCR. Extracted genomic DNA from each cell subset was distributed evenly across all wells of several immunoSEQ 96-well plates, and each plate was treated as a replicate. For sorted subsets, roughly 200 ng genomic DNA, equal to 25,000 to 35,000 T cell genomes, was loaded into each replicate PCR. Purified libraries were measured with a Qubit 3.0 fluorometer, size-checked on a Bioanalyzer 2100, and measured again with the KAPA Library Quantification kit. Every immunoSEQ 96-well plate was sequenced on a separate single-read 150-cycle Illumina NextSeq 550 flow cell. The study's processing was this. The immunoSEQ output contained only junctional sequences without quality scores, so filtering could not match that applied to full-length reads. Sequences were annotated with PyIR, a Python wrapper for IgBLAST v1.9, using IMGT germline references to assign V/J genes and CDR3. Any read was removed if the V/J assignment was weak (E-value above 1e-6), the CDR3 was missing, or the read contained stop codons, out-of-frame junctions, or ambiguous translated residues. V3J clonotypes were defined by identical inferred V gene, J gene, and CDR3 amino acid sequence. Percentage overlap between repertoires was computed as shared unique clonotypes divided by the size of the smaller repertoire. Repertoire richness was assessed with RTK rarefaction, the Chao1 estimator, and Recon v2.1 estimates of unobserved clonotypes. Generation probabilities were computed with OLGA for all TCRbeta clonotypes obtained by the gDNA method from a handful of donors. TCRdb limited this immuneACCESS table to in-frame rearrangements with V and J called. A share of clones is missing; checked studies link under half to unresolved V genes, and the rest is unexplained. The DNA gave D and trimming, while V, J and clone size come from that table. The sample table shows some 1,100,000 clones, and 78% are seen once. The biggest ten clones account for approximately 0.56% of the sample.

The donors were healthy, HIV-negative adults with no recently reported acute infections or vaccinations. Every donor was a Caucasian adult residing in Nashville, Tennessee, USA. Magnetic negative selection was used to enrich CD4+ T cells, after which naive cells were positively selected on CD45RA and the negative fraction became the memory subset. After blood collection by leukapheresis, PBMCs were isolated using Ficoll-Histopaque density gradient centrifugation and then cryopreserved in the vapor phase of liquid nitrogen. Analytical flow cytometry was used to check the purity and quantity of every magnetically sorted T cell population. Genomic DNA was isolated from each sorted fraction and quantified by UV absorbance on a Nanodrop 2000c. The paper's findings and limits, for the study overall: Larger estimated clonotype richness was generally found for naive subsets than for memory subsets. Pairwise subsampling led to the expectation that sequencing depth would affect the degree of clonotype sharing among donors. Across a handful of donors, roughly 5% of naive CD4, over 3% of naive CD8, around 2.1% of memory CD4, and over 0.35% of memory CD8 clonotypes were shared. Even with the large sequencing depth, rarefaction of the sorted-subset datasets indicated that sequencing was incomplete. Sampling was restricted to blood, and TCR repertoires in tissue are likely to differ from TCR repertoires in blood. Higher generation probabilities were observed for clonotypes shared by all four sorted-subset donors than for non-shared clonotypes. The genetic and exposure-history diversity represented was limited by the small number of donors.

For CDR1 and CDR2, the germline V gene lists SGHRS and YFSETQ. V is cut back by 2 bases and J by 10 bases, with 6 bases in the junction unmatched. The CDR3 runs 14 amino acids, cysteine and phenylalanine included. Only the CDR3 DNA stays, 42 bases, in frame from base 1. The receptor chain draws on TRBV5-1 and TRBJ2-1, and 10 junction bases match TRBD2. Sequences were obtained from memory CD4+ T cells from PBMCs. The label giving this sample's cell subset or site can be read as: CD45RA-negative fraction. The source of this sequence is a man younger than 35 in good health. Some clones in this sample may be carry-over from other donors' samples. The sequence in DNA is TGCGCCAGCAGCTTAGGGCTAGCGGGAGAGGAGCAGTTCTTC. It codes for CASSLGLAGEEQFF.